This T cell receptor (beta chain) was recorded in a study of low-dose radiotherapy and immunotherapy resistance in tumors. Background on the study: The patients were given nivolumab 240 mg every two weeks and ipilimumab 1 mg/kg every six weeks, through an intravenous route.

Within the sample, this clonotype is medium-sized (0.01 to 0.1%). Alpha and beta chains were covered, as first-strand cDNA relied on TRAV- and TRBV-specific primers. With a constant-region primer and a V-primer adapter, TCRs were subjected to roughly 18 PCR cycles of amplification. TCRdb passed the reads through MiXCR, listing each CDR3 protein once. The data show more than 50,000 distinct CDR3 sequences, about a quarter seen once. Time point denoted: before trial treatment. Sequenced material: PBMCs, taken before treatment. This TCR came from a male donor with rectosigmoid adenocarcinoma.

The CDR3 region has the DNA TGTGCCAGCAGCTACAGCGAGGAGTTAGCCAAAAACATTCAGTACTTC. Translating it yields CASSYSEELAKNIQYF. The genes are TRBV5-4 and TRBJ2-4; no clear D gene. Germline values: CDR1 SGHNT, CDR2 YYREEE (reference sequence). V gave up 3 bases and J gave up 0 bases, with 13 bases separating them. The CDR3 is 16 amino acids.